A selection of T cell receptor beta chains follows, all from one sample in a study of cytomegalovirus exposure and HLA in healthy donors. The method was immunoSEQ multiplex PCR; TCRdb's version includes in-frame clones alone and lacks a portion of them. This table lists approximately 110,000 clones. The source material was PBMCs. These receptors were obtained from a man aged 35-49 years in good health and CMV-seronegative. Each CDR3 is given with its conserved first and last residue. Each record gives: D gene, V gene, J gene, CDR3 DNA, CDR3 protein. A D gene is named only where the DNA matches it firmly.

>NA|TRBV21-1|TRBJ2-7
TGTGCCAGCAGCAACAGTGCCGAGGAGGCTCCCTACGAGCAGTACTTC
CASSNSAEEAPYEQYF
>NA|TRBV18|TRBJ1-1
TGTGCCAGCTCACCCCAGGGCCAGACGAACACTGAAGCTTTCTTT
CASSPQGQTNTEAFF
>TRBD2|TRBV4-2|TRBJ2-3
TGTGCCAGCAGCCAACCGGGACTAGCGGAATTAGATACGCAGTATTTT
CASSQPGLAELDTQYF
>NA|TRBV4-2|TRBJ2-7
TGTGCCAGCAGCCAAGTAGGAGCAGTCAGCTACGAGCAGTACTTC
CASSQVGAVSYEQYF
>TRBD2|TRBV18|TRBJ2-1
TGTGCCAGCTCACCCTACAGCGGGGGGGATTCTAATGAGCAGTTCTTC
CASSPYSGGDSNEQFF
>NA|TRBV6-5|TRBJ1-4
TGTGCCAGCAGTTACTCGTCGGGGGGTGAAAAACTGTTTTTT
CASSYSSGGEKLFF
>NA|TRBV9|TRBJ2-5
TGTGCCAGCAGCGTAGGAAGCGGTGCGGGGACCCAGTACTTC
CASSVGSGAGTQYF
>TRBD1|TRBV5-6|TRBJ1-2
TGTGCCAGCAGCTTGATACAGGGGCCCCACTATGGCTACACCTTC
CASSLIQGPHYGYTF
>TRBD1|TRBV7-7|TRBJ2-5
TGTGCTAGCAGCTTTGCCAGGGGGCCCCAAGAGACCCAGTACTTC
CASSFARGPQETQYF
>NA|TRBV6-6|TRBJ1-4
TGTGCCAGCAGACCACAGGGTCAGGACGGGCATGAAAAACTGTTTTTT
CASRPQGQDGHEKLFF
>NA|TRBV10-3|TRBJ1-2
TGTGCCATCAGTCACCCGGACAGCTATGGCTACACCTTC
CAISHPDSYGYTF
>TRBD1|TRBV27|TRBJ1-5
TGTGCCAGCAGTTTATCCAGGGGGAGTACTCAGCCCCAGCATTTT
CASSLSRGSTQPQHF
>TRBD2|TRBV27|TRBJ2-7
TGTGCCAGCAGTTTTTGGGGGGGTTACGAGCAGTACTTC
CASSFWGGYEQYF
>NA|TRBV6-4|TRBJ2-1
TGTGCCAGCAGTGAAGAAGCGGGCAGCTACAATGAGCAGTTCTTC
CASSEEAGSYNEQFF
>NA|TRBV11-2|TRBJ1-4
TGTGCCAGCAGCCAAGACAGCGTCGGATACGAAAAACTGTTTTTT
CASSQDSVGYEKLFF
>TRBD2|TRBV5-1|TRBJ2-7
TGCGCCAGCAGCGCCCTAGCGGGAGAAAACTACGAGCAGTACTTC
CASSALAGENYEQYF
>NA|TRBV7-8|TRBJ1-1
TGTGCCAGCAGCTTATACACACCAAATATGAACACTGAAGCTTTCTTT
CASSLYTPNMNTEAFF
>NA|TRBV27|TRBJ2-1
TGTGCCAGCAGTCTAGGGGAATACAATGAGCAGTTCTTC
CASSLGEYNEQFF
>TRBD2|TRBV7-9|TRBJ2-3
TGTGCCAGCAGCACCGTCGGGCGGGGGGAAAGAACAGATACGCAGTATTTT
CASSTVGRGERTDTQYF
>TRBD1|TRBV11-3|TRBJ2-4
TGTGCCAGCAGCTTGGACAGGGGTTTCACCATTCAGTACTTC
CASSLDRGFTIQYF
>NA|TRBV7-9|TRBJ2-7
TGTGCCAGCAGCGAGTCCTACGAGCAGTACTTC
CASSESYEQYF
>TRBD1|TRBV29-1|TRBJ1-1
TGCAGCGGGGACAGGGGAATGAACACTGAAGCTTTCTTT
CSGDRGMNTEAFF
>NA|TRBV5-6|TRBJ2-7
TGTGCCAGCAGCCCCTCGGACAGATTCACCTACGAGCAGTACTTC
CASSPSDRFTYEQYF
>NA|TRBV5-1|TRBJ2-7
TGCGCCAGCAGCAATACCGGGACGGGAGCCTACGAGCAGTACTTC
CASSNTGTGAYEQYF
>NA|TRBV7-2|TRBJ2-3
TGTGCCAGCAGCTCCCTTACTAATACGCAGTATTTT
CASSSLTNTQYF
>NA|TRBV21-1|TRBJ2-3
TGTGCCAGCAGCTCTTGGAGAGGGATCGGCACAGATACGCAGTATTTT
CASSSWRGIGTDTQYF
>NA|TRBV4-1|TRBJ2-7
TGCGCCAGCAGCCAAGAACCCAGGATGAGCCACGAGCAGTACTTC
CASSQEPRMSHEQYF
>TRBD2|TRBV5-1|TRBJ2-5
TGCGCCAGCAGCCCCGGGACTAGCGGAGGAGGGGAGACCCAGTACTTC
CASSPGTSGGGETQYF
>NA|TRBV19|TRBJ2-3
TGTGCCAGTAGTAAGATTAGCGGACGGCCCGTCACAGATACGCAGTATTTT
CASSKISGRPVTDTQYF
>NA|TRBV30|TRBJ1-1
TGTGCCTGGGGCATGAACACTGAAGCTTTCTTT
CAWGMNTEAFF
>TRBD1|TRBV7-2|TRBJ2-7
TGTGCCAGCAGCTCTCGGACAGGGGCCCCGTTACCGTACTTC
CASSSRTGAPLPYF
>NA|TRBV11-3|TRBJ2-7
TGTGCCAGCAGCTCAGAAATCGGGACTCCGATTTACGAGCAGTACTTC
CASSSEIGTPIYEQYF
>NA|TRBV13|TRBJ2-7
TGTGCCAGCAGCCCGGACACCTGGGCCGAGCAGTACTTC
CASSPDTWAEQYF
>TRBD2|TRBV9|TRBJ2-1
TGTGCCAGCAGCGTAGGTGGGACTAGCGCGAGCTCCTACAATGAGCAGTTCTTC
CASSVGGTSASSYNEQFF
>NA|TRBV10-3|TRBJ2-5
TGTGCCATCAGACACAGGGCGGAGGAGACCCAGTACTTC
CAIRHRAEETQYF
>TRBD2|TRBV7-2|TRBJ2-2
TGTGCCAGCAGCTGGCCGGGGCAGCGGGAGACCGGGGAGCTGTTTTTT
CASSWPGQRETGELFF
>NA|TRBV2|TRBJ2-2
TGTGCCAGCGGTAAGACAGGTGGCACCGGGGAGCTGTTTTTT
CASGKTGGTGELFF
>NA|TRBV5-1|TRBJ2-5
TGCGCCAGCAGCTGGAGGACGGAAAAAGGCCAAGAGACCCAGTACTTC
CASSWRTEKGQETQYF
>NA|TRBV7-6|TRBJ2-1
TGTGCCAGCAGCCCACTTTTCGGGAGTTCCTACAATGAGCAGTTCTTC
CASSPLFGSSYNEQFF
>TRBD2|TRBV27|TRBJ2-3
TGTGCCAGCAGCATAGGCTCTAGCGGGACAGATACGCAGTATTTT
CASSIGSSGTDTQYF
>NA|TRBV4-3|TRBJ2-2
TGCGCCAGCAGCCAAGGTCCGGGGACCGGGGAGCTGTTTTTT
CASSQGPGTGELFF